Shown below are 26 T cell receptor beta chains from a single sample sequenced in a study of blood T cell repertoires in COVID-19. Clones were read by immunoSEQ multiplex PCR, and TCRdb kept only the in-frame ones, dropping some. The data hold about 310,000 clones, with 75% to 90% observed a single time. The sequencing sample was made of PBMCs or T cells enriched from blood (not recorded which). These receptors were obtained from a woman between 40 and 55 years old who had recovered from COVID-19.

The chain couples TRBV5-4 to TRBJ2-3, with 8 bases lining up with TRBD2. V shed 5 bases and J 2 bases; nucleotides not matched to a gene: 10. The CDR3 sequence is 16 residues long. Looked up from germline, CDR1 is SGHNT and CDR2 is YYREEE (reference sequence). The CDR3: CASRATGTRYTDTQYF. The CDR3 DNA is TGTGCCAGCAGGGCGACCGGGACTAGATACACAGATACGCAGTATTTT.

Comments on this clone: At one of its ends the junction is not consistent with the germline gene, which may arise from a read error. Here the CDR3 reads CASSVTPDTEAFF. CDR3 sequence (DNA): TGTGCCAGCAGCGTAACCCCAGACACGGAAGCTTTCTTT. The chain is built from TRBV9 and TRBJ1-1; D is uncertain. Germline CDR1 and CDR2: SGDLS and YYNGEE. The CDR3 covers 13 residues. Full variable domain (remainder filled in from reference TRBV9 and TRBJ1-1): DSGVTQTPKHLITATGQRVTLRCSPRSGDLSVYWYQQSLDQGLQFLIQYYNGEERAKGNILERFSAQQFPDLHSELNLSSLELGDSALYFCASSVTPDTEAFFGQGTRLTVV.

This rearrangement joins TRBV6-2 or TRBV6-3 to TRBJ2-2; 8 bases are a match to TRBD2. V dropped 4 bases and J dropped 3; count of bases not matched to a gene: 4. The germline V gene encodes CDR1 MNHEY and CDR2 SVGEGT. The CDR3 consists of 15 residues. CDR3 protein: CASSWGAGDTGELFF. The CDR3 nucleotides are TGTGCCAGCAGTTGGGGAGCGGGGGACACCGGGGAGCTGTTTTTT.

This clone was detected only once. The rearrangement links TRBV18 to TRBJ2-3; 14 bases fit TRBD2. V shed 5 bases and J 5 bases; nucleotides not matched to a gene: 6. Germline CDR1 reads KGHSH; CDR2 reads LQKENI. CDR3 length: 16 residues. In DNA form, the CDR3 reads TGTGCCAGCTCAGCGACTAGCGGGGGGGCAAAAGATACGCAGTATTTT. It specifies CASSATSGGAKDTQYF.

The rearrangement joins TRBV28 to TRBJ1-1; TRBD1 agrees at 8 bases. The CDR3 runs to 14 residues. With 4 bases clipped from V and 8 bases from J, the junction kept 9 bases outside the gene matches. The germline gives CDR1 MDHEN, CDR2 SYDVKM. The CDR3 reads CASSSAWTGLEAFF. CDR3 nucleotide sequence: TGTGCCAGCAGTTCTGCTTGGACAGGGTTGGAAGCTTTCTTT.

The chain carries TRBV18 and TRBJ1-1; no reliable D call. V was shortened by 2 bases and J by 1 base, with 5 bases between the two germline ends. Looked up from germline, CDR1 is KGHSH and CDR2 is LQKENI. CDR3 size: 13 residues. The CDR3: CASSPNRNTEAFF. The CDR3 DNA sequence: TGTGCCAGCTCACCAAACAGGAACACTGAAGCTTTCTTT.

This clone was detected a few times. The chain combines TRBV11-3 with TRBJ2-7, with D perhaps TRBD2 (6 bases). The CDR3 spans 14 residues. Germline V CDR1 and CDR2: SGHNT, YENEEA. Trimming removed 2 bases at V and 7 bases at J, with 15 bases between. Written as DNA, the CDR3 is TGTGCCAGCAGCTTAACGACTAGTACGATGGAGCAGTACTTC. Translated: CASSLTTSTMEQYF.

CDR3 DNA sequence: TGTGCCAGCACCTCCTCCCCTTACGAGCAGTACTTC. It is translated as CASTSSPYEQYF. The chain joins TRBV5-6 to TRBJ2-7; the D is unclear. The CDR3 runs 12 residues. The V gene's germline CDR1 is SGHDT and CDR2 YYEEEE. Trimming removed 6 bases from V and 4 bases from J, with 11 bases in between.

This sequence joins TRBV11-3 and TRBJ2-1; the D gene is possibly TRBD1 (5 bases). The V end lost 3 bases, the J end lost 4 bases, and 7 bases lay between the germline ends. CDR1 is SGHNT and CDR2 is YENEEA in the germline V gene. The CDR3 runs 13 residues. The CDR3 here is CASSFRGYNEQFF. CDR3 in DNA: TGTGCCAGCAGCTTTAGGGGATACAATGAGCAGTTCTTC. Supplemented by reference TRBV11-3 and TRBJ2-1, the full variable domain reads EAGVVQSPRYKIIEKKQPVAFWCNPISGHNTLYWYLQNLGQGPELLIRYENEEAVDDSQLPKDRFSAERLKGVDSTLKIQPAELGDSAVYLCASSFRGYNEQFFGPGTRLTVL.

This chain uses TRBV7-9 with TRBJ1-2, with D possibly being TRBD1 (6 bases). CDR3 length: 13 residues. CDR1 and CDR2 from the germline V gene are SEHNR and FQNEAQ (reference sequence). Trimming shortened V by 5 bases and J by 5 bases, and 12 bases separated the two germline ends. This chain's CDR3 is CASSAEGVYGYTF. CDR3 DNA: TGTGCCAGCAGCGCTGAGGGGGTATATGGCTACACCTTC.

The CDR3 sequence is CASSWEGDTIYF. CDR3 nucleotides: TGTGCCAGCAGCTGGGAAGGGGACACCATATATTTT. The rearrangement links TRBV12-3 or TRBV12-4 to TRBJ1-3, with a tentative D call TRBD1 (5 bases). The CDR3 consists of 12 residues. V was shortened by 6 bases and J by 8 bases, with 11 bases between the two germline ends.

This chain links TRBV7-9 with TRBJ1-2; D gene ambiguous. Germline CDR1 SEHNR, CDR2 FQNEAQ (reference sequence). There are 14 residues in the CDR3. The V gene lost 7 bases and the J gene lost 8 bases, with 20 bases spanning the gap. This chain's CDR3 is CASIGQVSGSGYTF. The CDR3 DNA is TGTGCCAGCATTGGGCAGGTCTCGGGGAGCGGCTACACCTTC.

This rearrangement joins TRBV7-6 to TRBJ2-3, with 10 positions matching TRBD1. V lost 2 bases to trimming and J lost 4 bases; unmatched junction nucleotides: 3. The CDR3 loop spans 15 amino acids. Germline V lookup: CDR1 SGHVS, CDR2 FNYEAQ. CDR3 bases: TGTGCCAGCAGCTTAAGGACAGGGGGAGCAGATACGCAGTATTTT. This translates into CASSLRTGGADTQYF.

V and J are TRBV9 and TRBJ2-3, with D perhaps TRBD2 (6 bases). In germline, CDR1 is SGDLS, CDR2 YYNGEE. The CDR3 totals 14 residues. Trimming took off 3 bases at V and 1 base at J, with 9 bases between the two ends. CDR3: CASSAPSGTDTQYF. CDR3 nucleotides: TGTGCCAGCAGCGCCCCTAGCGGCACAGATACGCAGTATTTT.

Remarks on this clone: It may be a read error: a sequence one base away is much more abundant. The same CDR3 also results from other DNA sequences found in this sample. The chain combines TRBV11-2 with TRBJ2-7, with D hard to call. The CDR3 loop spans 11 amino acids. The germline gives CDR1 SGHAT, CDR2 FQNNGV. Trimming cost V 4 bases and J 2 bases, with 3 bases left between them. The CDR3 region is CASSSAYEQYF. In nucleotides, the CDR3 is TGTGCCAGCAGCTCTGCCTACGAGCAGTACTTC.

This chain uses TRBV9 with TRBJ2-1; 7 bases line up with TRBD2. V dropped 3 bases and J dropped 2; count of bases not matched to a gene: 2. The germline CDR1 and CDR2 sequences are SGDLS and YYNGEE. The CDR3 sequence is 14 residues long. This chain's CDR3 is CASSGTSAYNEQFF. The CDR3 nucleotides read TGTGCCAGCAGCGGGACTAGTGCCTACAATGAGCAGTTCTTC.

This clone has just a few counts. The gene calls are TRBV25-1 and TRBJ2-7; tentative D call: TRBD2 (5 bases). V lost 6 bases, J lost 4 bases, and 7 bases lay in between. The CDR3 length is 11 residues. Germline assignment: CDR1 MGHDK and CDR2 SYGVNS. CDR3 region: CASRDFYEQYF. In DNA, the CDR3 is TGTGCCAGCAGGGACTTTTACGAGCAGTACTTC.

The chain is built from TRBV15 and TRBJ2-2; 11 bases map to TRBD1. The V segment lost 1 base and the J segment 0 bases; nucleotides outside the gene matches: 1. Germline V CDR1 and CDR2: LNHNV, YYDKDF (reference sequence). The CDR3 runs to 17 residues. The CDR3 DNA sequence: TGTGCCACCAGCAGAGGGACAGGGGGCGCGAACACCGGGGAGCTGTTTTTT. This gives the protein CATSRGTGGANTGELFF.

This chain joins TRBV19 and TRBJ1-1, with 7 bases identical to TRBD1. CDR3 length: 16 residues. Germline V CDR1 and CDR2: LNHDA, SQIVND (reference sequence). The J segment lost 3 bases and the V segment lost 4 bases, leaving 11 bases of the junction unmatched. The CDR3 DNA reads TGTGCCAGTAGTAGGGGCAACAGGGGATCAGACACTGAAGCTTTCTTT. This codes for CASSRGNRGSDTEAFF.

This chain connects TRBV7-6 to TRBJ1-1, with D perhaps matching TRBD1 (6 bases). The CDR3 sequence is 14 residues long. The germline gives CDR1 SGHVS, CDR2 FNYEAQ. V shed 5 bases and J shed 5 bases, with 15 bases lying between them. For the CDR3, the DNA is TGTGCCAGCAGCCAGGAGGTCAGGGGTACTGAAGCTTTCTTT. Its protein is CASSQEVRGTEAFF.

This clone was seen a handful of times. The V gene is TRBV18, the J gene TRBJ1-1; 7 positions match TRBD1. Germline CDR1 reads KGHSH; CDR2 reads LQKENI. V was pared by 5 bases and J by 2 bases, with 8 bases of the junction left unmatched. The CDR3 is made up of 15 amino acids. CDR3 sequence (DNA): TGTGCCAGCTCATCCACGACAGGGACAAACACTGAAGCTTTCTTT. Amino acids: CASSSTTGTNTEAFF.

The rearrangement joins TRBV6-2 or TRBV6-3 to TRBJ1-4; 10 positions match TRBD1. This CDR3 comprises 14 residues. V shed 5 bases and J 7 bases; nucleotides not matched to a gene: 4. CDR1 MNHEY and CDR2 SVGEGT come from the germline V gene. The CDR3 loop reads CASSPRTGGEKLFF. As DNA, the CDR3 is TGTGCCAGCAGTCCGCGGACAGGGGGTGAAAAACTGTTTTTT.

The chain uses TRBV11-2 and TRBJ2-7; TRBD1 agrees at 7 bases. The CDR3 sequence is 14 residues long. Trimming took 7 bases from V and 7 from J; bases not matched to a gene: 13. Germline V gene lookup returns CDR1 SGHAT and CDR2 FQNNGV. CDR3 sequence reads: CASNTIGQVGEQYF. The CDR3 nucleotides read TGTGCCAGCAATACCATAGGACAGGTTGGGGAGCAGTACTTC. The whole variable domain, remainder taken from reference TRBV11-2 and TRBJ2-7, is EAGVAQSPRYKIIEKRQSVAFWCNPISGHATLYWYQQILGQGPKLLIQFQNNGVVDDSQLPKDRFSAERLKGVDSTLKIQPAKLEDSAVYLCASNTIGQVGEQYFGPGTRLTVT.

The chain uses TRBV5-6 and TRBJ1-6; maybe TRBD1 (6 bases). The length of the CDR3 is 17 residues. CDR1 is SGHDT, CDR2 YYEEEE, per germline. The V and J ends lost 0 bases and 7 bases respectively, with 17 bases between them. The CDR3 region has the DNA TGTGCCAGCAGCTTGGGGACCAGGGGACGTAAGAATTCACCCCTCCACTTT. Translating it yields CASSLGTRGRKNSPLHF.

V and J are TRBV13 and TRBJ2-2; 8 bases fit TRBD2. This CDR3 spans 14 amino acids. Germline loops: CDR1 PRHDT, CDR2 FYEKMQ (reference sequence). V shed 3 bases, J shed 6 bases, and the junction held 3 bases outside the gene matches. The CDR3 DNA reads TGTGCCAGCAGCTTGTCGGGAGGGGCCGGGGAGCTGTTTTTT. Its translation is CASSLSGGAGELFF. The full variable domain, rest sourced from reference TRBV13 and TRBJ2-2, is AAGVIQSPRHLIKEKRETATLKCYPIPRHDTVYWYQQGPGQDPQFLISFYEKMQSDKGSIPDRFSAQQFSDYHSELNMSSLELGDSALYFCASSLSGGAGELFFGEGSRLTVL.

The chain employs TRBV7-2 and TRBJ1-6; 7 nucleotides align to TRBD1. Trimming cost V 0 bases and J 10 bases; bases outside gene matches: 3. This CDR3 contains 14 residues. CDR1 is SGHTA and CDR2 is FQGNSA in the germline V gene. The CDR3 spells CASSLAQGESPLHF. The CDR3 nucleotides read TGTGCCAGCAGCTTAGCTCAGGGGGAATCACCCCTCCACTTT.